This T cell receptor (beta chain) was identified during a study of shared clonotypes between healthy human individuals. Study-level results: The sampled material consisted only of blood, and tissue repertoires are likely to differ. With few donors, the genetic and exposure-history diversity represented was limited.

Details on this clone: Its antigen is still unknown.

Partitioning of CD4+ cells yielded a CD45RA+ naive subset and a CD45RA-negative memory subset. The CDR3 consists of 14 residues. CDR1 and CDR2 (germline): MDHEN, SYDVKM. V lost 8 bases, J lost 0 bases, and 14 bases lay in between. Profiled with immunoSEQ multiplex PCR; TCRdb holds only in-frame clones, not every one. Among approximately 1,500,000 clones listed, nearly 99% were seen once. The receptor was derived from a man aged 25 to 40 in good health. J is TRBJ2-7 and V is TRBV28; no clear D. Material for sequencing was naive CD4+ T cells sorted from blood. Subset here: CD45RA+ positively selected. CDR3 in amino acids: CASHPYLDSYEQYF. As DNA, the CDR3 is TGTGCCAGCCACCCGTACCTCGACTCCTACGAGCAGTACTTC.